This paragraph reports one TCR beta chain. Its cognate antigen has yet to be identified. One base away there is no much larger clone; base qualities are not given. V loses 2 bases, J loses 2 bases, and the germline ends lie 8 bases apart. CDR1 and CDR2, per the germline V gene, are SGHDT and YYEEEE. The CDR3 numbers 15 residues from cysteine through phenylalanine. Kept here is only the CDR3 DNA, which spans 45 bases and is read in frame from base 1. These data come from a study of CD8 T cells in ankylosing spondylitis (dated by TCRdb to 2017 to 2019). About the study as a whole: The study profiled T cell receptor beta repertoires in healthy donors and ankylosing spondylitis patients to find disease-linked TCR variants. Peripheral blood samples were taken, and synovial fluid was additionally collected from ankylosing spondylitis patients. In total, the full study cohort was made up of 85 to 140 healthy donors and 25 to 30 ankylosing spondylitis patients.

Sequencer: Illumina HiSeq 2500. TCR beta libraries were prepared by quantitative 5'-RACE with molecular barcodes. The authors processed their data as follows. A new computational method, built on a probabilistic model of VDJ rearrangement, was used to identify disease-linked TCR variants. TCRdb redid the processing of the public reads, applying fastp at Q25 and MiXCR, and retained in-frame beta chains. One record per CDR3 amino acid sequence lists the most common genes and DNA. The V and J calls follow TCRdb's processing rather than the paper's. This sample has 700,000 to 1,000,000 distinct CDR3 sequences in its table, and about an eighth of those were observed once. The ten top clones hold less than 0.65% of the sample. Beyond this particular receptor, the publication reports: A CD8+ phenotype was shown by the disease-linked clones, which were found at relatively low frequencies in peripheral blood. Some TCR beta motif variants had previously been reported in synovial fluid and blood of reactive arthritis patients, which suggested common disease-initiation mechanisms. According to the report, matched synovial fluid samples from ankylosing spondylitis patients were significantly enriched for the disease-linked clones. A TCR beta motif made up of eight highly homologous amino acid variants appeared to be characteristic of blood from ankylosing spondylitis patients.

Sequencing was carried out using blood, either unsorted or a sorted T cell fraction (not recorded which). The V and J genes are TRBV5-6 and TRBJ2-6; confidence is insufficient to name the D gene. This TCR derives from a male donor with ankylosing spondylitis. The DNA sequence is given as TGTGCCAGCAGCTTTTGGGGTGCTGGGGCCAACGTCCTGACTTTC. Protein translation: CASSFWGAGANVLTF.